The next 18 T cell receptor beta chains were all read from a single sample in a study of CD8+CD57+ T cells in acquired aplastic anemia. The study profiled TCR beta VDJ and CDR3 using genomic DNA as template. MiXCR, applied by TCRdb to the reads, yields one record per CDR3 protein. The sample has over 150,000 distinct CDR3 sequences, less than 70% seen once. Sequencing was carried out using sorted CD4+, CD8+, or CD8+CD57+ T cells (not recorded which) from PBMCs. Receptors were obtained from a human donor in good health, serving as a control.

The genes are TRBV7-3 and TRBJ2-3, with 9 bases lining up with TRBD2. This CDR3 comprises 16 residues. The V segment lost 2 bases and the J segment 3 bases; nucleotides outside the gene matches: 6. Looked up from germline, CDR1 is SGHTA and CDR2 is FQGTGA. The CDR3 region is CASSLAAGGVTDTQYF. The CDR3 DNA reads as TGTGCCAGCAGCTTAGCAGCGGGGGGAGTTACAGATACGCAGTATTTT.

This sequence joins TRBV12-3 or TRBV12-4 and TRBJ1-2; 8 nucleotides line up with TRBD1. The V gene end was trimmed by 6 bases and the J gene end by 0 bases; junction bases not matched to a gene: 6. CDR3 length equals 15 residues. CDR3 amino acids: CASSRWGQANYGYTF. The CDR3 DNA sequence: TGTGCCAGCAGCCGATGGGGACAGGCTAACTATGGCTACACCTTC.

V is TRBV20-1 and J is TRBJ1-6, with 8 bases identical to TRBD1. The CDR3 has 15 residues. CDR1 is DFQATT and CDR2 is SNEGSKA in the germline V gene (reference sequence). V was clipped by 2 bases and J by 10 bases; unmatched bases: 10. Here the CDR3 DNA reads TGCAGTGCTAGATTCCCAGGACAGGGCAACTCACCCCTCCACTTT. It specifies CSARFPGQGNSPLHF.

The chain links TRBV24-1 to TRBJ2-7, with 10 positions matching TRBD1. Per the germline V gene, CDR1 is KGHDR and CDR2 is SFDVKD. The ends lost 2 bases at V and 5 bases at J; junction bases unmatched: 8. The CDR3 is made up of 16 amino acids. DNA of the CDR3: TGTGCCACCAGTGATTCCCCGGGACAGGGGTCAAACGAGCAGTACTTC. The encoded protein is CATSDSPGQGSNEQYF.

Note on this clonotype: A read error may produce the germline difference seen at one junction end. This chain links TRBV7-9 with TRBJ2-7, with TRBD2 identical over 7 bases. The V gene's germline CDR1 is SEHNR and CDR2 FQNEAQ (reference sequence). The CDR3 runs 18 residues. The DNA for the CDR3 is TGCGCCAGCAGCCAAGCCTTCACAGCAGCGGGGTCCTCCTACGAGCAGTACTTC. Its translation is CASSQAFTAAGSSYEQYF.

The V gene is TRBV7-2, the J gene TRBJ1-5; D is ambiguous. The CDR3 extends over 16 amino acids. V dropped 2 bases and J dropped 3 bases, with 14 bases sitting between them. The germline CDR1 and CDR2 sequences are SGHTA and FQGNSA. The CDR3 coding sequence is TGTGCCAGCAGCTTAATTGGTTCTGGAGTCAATCAGCCCCAGCATTTT. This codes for CASSLIGSGVNQPQHF.

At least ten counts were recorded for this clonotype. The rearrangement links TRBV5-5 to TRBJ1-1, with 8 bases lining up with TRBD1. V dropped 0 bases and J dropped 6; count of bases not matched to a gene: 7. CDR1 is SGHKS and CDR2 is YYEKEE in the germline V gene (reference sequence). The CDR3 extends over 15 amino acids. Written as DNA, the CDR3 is TGTGCCAGCAGCTTGGAGAGACAGGGGCTTGCTGAAGCTTTCTTT. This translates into CASSLERQGLAEAFF.

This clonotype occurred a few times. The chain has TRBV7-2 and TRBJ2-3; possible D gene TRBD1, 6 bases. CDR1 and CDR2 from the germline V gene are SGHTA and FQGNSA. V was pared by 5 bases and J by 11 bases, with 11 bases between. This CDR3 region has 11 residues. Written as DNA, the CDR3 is TGTGCCAGCAGCCAAGGGGGATTGCAGTATTTT. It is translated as CASSQGGLQYF.

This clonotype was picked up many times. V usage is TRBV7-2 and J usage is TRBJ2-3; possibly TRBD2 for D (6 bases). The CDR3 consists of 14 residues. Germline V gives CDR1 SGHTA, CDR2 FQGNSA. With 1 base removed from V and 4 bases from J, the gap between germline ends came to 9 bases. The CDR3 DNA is TGTGCCAGCAGCTTAGGGCCGGGGGCAGATACGCAGTATTTT. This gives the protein CASSLGPGADTQYF. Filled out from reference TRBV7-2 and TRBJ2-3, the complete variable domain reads GAGVSQSPSNKVTEKGKDVELRCDPISGHTALYWYRQSLGQGLEFLIYFQGNSAPDKSGLPSDRFSAERTGGSVSTLTIQRTQQEDSAVYLCASSLGPGADTQYFGPGTRLTVL.

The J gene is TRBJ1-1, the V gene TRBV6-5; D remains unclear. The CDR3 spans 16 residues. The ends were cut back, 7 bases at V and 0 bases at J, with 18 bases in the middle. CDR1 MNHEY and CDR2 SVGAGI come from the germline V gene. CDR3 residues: CASTYLHHRVNTEAFF. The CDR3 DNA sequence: TGTGCCAGCACCTACTTACATCACCGGGTGAACACTGAAGCTTTCTTT.

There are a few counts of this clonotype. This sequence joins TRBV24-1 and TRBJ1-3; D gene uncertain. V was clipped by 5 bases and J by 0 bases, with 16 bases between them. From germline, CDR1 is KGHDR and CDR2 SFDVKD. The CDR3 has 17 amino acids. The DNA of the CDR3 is TGTGCCACCAGTGGCCCTGGGAGGCTGTGCTCTGGAAACACCATATATTTT. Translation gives CATSGPGRLCSGNTIYF.

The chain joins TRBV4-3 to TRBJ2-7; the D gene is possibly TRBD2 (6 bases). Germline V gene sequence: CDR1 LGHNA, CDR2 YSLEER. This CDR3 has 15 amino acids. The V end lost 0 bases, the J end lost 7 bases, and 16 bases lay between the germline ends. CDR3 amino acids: CASSQERDLEHEQYF. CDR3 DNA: TGCGCCAGCAGCCAAGAAAGGGACTTAGAGCATGAGCAGTACTTC.

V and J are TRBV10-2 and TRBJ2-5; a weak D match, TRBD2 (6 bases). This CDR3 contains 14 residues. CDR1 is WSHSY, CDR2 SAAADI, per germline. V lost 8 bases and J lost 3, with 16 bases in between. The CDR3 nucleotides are TGCGCCAGCCAGGGTAGTCGCGGGAAAGAGACCCAGTACTTC. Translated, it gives CASQGSRGKETQYF.

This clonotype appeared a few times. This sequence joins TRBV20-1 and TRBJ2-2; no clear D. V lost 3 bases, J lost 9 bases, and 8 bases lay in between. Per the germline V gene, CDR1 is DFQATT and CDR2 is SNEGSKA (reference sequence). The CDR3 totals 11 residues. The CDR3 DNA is TGCAGTGCTAGCAACTTGCGGGAGCTGTTTTTT. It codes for CSASNLRELFF.

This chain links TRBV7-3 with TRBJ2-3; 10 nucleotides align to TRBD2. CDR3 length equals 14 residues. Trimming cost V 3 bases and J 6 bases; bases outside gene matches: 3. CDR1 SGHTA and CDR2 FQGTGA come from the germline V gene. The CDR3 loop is CASSLGLAMDTQYF. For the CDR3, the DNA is TGTGCCAGCAGCTTGGGACTAGCGATGGATACGCAGTATTTT.

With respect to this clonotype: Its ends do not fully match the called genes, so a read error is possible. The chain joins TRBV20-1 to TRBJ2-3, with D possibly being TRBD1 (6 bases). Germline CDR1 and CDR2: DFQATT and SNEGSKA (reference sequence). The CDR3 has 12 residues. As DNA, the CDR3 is TGCAGTGCAAAAGGACAGACAGATACGCAGCGTTTT. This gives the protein CSAKGQTDTQRF.

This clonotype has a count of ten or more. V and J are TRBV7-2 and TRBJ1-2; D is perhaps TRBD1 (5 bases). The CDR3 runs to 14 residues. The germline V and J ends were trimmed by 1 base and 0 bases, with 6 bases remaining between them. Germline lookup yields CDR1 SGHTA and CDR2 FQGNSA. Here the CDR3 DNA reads TGTGCCAGCAGCTTAGGGGGGGCTAACTATGGCTACACCTTC. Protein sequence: CASSLGGANYGYTF.

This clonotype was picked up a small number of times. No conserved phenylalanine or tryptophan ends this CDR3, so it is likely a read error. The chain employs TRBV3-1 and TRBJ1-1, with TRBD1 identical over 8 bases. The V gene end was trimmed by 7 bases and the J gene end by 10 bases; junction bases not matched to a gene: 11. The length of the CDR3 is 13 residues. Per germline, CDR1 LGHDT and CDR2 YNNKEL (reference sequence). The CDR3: CASTKYSTGGAFS. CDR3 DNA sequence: TGTGCCAGCACAAAATATTCCACAGGGGGAGCTTTCTCT.